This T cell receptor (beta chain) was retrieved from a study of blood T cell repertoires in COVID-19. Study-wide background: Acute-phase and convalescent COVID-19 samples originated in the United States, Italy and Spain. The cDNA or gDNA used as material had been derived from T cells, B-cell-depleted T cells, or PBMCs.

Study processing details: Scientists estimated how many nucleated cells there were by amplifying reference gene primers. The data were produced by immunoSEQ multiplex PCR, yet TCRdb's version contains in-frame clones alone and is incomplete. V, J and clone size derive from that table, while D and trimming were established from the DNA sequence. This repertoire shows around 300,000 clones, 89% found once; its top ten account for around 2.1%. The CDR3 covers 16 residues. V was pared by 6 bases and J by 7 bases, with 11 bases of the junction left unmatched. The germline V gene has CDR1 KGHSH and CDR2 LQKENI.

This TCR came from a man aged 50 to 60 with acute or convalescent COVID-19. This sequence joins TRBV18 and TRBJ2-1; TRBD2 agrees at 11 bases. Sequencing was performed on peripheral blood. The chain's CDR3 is CASSPGSSGGGNEQFF. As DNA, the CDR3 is TGTGCCAGCTCCCCTGGTAGTAGCGGGGGGGGAAATGAGCAGTTCTTC.